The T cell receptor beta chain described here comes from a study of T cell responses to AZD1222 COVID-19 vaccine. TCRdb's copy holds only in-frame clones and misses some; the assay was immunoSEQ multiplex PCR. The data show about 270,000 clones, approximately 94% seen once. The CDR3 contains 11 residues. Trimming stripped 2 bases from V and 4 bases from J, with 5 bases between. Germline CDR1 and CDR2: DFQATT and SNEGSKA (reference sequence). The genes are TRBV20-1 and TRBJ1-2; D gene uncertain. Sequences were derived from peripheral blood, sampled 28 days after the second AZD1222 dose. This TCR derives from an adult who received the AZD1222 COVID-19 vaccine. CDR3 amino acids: CSARQSYGYTF. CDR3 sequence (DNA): TGCAGTGCTAGACAGTCCTATGGCTACACCTTC.